Shown below are 29 T cell receptor beta chains from a single sample sequenced in a study of T cell repertoires in cytomegalovirus infection (dated by TCRdb to about 2019). Which antigens these TCRs recognize remains unknown. Read against the paper, the sample's treatment or condition label means: in vitro stimulation with specific CMV peptide epitopes to enrich CMV-specific T cells. Sequencing was performed on an Illumina HiSeq 1500. TCRdb reprocessing: public reads trimmed at Q25 with fastp, clones called with MiXCR, in-frame beta chains kept. Each CDR3 protein appears once, grouped with its most common genes and DNA. The sample table records about 770,000 distinct CDR3 sequences; 25% to 35% of these occur just once. 13% of the sample belongs to the ten largest clones. Source: cultured CD8+ T cells from PBMCs, taken from culture after CMV antigen stimulation. These receptors all stem from a human donor in good health (CMV status not recorded). Some clones in this sample may be carry-over from other donors' samples.

This clonotype was seen only a few times. This rearrangement joins TRBV6-1 to TRBJ2-2; D gene uncertain. Germline V gene sequence: CDR1 MNHNS, CDR2 SASEGT. This CDR3 is built from 12 residues. Deletions cut 2 bases from V and 6 bases from J, with 4 bases between. CDR3 region: CASSERAGELFF. Here the CDR3 DNA reads TGTGCCAGCAGTGAACGGGCCGGGGAGCTGTTTTTT.

This clonotype occurred a few times. The rearrangement joins TRBV5-5 to TRBJ2-1; the D is unclear. V lost 4 bases, J lost 7 bases, and 9 bases lay in between. CDR1 and CDR2 from the germline V gene are SGHKS and YYEKEE (reference sequence). The CDR3 is 12 residues long. In DNA form, the CDR3 reads TGTGCCAGCAGCGCTAGTTCAAATGAGCAGTTCTTC. As protein: CASSASSNEQFF.

The chain employs TRBV6-2 or TRBV6-3 and TRBJ2-3; maybe TRBD2 (6 bases). Germline values: CDR1 MNHEY, CDR2 SVGEGT. There are 16 residues in the CDR3. V was pared by 5 bases and J by 2 bases, with 17 bases between. CDR3: CASSPTLGGPTDTQYF. The CDR3 DNA reads TGTGCCAGCAGTCCCACTCTCGGGGGACCCACAGATACGCAGTATTTT.

This clonotype was counted ten times or more. V and J are TRBV7-6 and TRBJ1-1, with D possibly being TRBD1 (5 bases). The CDR3 spans 13 residues. The germline CDR1 and CDR2 sequences are SGHVS and FNYEAQ. Trimming stripped 1 base from V and 4 bases from J, with 7 bases between. Written as DNA, the CDR3 is TGTGCCAGCAGCTTAGTGGGACTCACTGAAGCTTTCTTT. The encoded protein is CASSLVGLTEAFF.

CDR3 residues: CASGLQGTANTGELFF. CDR3 coding DNA: TGTGCTAGTGGTCTACAGGGGACGGCTAACACCGGGGAGCTGTTTTTT. The chain couples TRBV12-5 to TRBJ2-2, with TRBD1 identical over 7 bases. This CDR3 region has 16 residues. Germline V CDR1 and CDR2: LGHNT, FRNRAP. Germline trimming cut 5 bases from V and 2 bases from J; bases unmatched to any gene: 8.

The rearrangement joins TRBV27 to TRBJ1-2; D may be TRBD1 (5 bases). V was shortened by 6 bases and J by 4 bases, with 12 bases between the two germline ends. The germline gives CDR1 MNHEY, CDR2 SMNVEV (reference sequence). The length of the CDR3 is 13 residues. CDR3 coding DNA: TGTGCCAGCAGCCCGGACATCTTCTATGGCTACACCTTC. It yields the protein CASSPDIFYGYTF.

This clonotype turned up a few times. V is TRBV20-1 and J is TRBJ1-1; D remains ambiguous. Germline CDR1 and CDR2: DFQATT and SNEGSKA (reference sequence). V lost 0 bases, J lost 3 bases, and 8 bases lay in between. This CDR3 contains 13 residues. CDR3 amino acids: CSARDLGDTEAFF. CDR3 nucleotide sequence: TGCAGTGCTAGAGATCTTGGAGACACTGAAGCTTTCTTT.

The gene calls are TRBV19 and TRBJ2-1, with D perhaps TRBD1 or TRBD2 (6 bases each). This CDR3 spans 16 amino acids. From germline, CDR1 is LNHDA and CDR2 SQIVND (reference sequence). Trimming took 1 base from V and 3 from J, leaving 13 bases between them. The CDR3 spells CASSIVTGGFYNEQFF. CDR3 in DNA: TGTGCCAGTAGTATAGTTACCGGGGGCTTCTACAATGAGCAGTTCTTC.

This clonotype was observed a few times. The V gene is TRBV12-3 or TRBV12-4, the J gene TRBJ1-2, with TRBD1 matching over 10 bases. The CDR3 runs to 13 residues. V lost 7 bases to trimming and J lost 7 bases; unmatched junction nucleotides: 6. DNA of the CDR3: TGTGCCAGCACCTACGGACAGGGGGGTGGCTACACCTTC. This sequence encodes CASTYGQGGGYTF.

This clonotype turned up a few times. The V gene is TRBV4-2, the J gene TRBJ1-2, with D hard to call. Germline CDR1 and CDR2: LGHNA and YNFKEQ. Trimming removed 0 bases at V and 1 base at J, with 6 bases between. The CDR3 consists of 14 residues. This CDR3 reads CASSQEQNNYGYTF. The CDR3, as DNA: TGTGCCAGCAGCCAAGAACAGAATAACTATGGCTACACCTTC.

This clonotype was recorded only once. At one of its ends the junction is not consistent with the germline gene, which may arise from a read error. The rearrangement uses TRBV19 and TRBJ2-1, with D uncertain. This CDR3 region has 11 residues. Germline CDR1 LNHDA, CDR2 SQIVND (reference sequence). CDR3 sequence: CATLMGIEQLF. The CDR3 DNA sequence: TGTGCCACATTAATGGGGATTGAGCAGTTGTTC.

The V and J genes are TRBV6-8 and TRBJ2-1; D is perhaps TRBD1 or TRBD2 (5 bases each). The length of the CDR3 is 15 residues. CDR1 and CDR2 (germline): MNHGY, SAAAGT. Trimming took off 5 bases at V and 7 bases at J, with 18 bases between the two ends. Here the CDR3 reads CASSRGRKTGNEQFF. CDR3 in DNA: TGTGCCAGCAGTCGGGGACGGAAGACGGGTAATGAGCAGTTCTTC.

In this sample, this clonotype turned up a few times. The chain carries TRBV5-4 and TRBJ2-5; 8 bases agree with TRBD2. The germline CDR1 and CDR2 sequences are SGHNT and YYREEE (reference sequence). V lost 2 bases and J lost 9; bases outside the gene matches: 15. CDR3 length: 16 residues. CDR3 sequence: CASSLDRGVPGGSQYF. The CDR3 DNA sequence: TGTGCCAGCAGCTTAGACCGGGGGGTACCGGGGGGGTCCCAGTACTTC.

V and J are TRBV25-1 and TRBJ1-1, with a possible D match to TRBD1 (5 bases). There are 14 residues in the CDR3. Germline V gene lookup returns CDR1 MGHDK and CDR2 SYGVNS. Trimming stripped 4 bases from V and 7 bases from J, with 16 bases between. The CDR3 region has the DNA TGTGCCAGCAGTGCCGGGCCGACGGGGGATGAAGCTTTCTTT. Translating gives CASSAGPTGDEAFF.

This rearrangement joins TRBV4-1 to TRBJ1-1; D gene unclear. The V and J ends lost 10 bases and 1 base respectively, with 19 bases between them. This CDR3 spans 15 amino acids. Germline loops: CDR1 MGHRA, CDR2 YSYEKL. In DNA form, the CDR3 reads TGCGCCACCCGGCATAGGCTTCTGGCGAACACTGAAGCTTTCTTT. Protein sequence: CATRHRLLANTEAFF.

The chain's CDR3 is CASSWGAGSGNTIYF. The DNA for the CDR3 is TGTGCCAGCAGCTGGGGCGCAGGCTCTGGAAACACCATATATTTT. The chain employs TRBV14 and TRBJ1-3, with TRBD1 as a possible D gene (5 bases). Deletions cut 5 bases from V and 0 bases from J, with 11 bases between. CDR3 length: 15 residues. From germline, CDR1 is SGHDN and CDR2 FVKESK. The complete variable domain, with remaining parts taken from reference TRBV14 and TRBJ1-3, reads EAGVTQFPSHSVIEKGQTVTLRCDPISGHDNLYWYRRVMGKEIKFLLHFVKESKQDESGMPNNRFLAERTGGTYSTLKVQPAELEDSGVYFCASSWGAGSGNTIYFGEGSWLTVV.

The chain couples TRBV7-9 to TRBJ2-7; D not certain. Germline lookup yields CDR1 SEHNR and CDR2 FQNEAQ (reference sequence). The CDR3 runs 16 residues. Trimming took 8 bases from V and 3 from J, leaving 23 bases between them. CDR3 nucleotides: TGTGCCAGCGCTCTTCCTTTATCGGACGGTTTCTACGAGCAGTACTTC. Residues: CASALPLSDGFYEQYF.

The genes are TRBV27 and TRBJ2-1; 10 bases are shared with TRBD1. Germline assignment: CDR1 MNHEY and CDR2 SMNVEV (reference sequence). This CDR3 spans 15 amino acids. V lost 5 bases, J lost 6 bases, and 7 bases stayed unmatched. CDR3 in amino acids: CASSHDRGPPNEQFF. The CDR3 region has the DNA TGTGCCAGCAGTCACGACAGGGGGCCCCCCAATGAGCAGTTCTTC.

J is TRBJ2-1 and V is TRBV10-3; 9 nucleotides line up with TRBD1. V gave up 10 bases and J gave up 6 bases; unmatched junction bases: 4. Germline lookup yields CDR1 ENHRY and CDR2 SYGVKD. This CDR3 has 12 residues. As DNA, the CDR3 is TGTGCCACCTGGACAGGGGCCAATGAGCAGTTCTTC. Translated, it gives CATWTGANEQFF.

This clonotype was recorded a few times. This sequence joins TRBV6-6 and TRBJ2-1; a possible D gene is TRBD1 (6 bases). Trimming left V 6 bases short and J 4 bases short, with 13 bases between. Per germline, CDR1 MNHNY and CDR2 SVGAGI (reference sequence). This CDR3 has 14 amino acids. DNA for the CDR3: TGTGCCAGCAGCCCAGGGGTGGTTTACAATGAGCAGTTCTTC. This encodes CASSPGVVYNEQFF.

Only a few counts were recorded for this clonotype. The rearrangement links TRBV6-6 to TRBJ2-3; D is unresolved. Per germline, CDR1 MNHNY and CDR2 SVGAGI (reference sequence). Trimming removed 4 bases at V and 3 bases at J, with 14 bases between. The CDR3 runs 15 residues. Here the CDR3 DNA reads TGTGCCAGCAGTTTCCCCCCGGGCGCGACAGATACGCAGTATTTT. It is translated as CASSFPPGATDTQYF.

CDR3: CASSSLPSQGTGAYEQYV. The CDR3 coding sequence is TGTGCCAGCAGTTCATTACCCTCACAGGGGACGGGGGCCTACGAGCAGTACGTC. The V gene is TRBV27, the J gene TRBJ2-7, with D tentatively TRBD1 (7 bases). This CDR3 spans 18 amino acids. The V gene's germline CDR1 is MNHEY and CDR2 SMNVEV (reference sequence). V was shortened by 4 bases and J by 2 bases, with 24 bases between the two germline ends.

The genes are TRBV25-1 and TRBJ2-1; 9 bases are a match to TRBD2. This CDR3 is built from 13 residues. In germline, CDR1 is MGHDK, CDR2 SYGVNS. V trimming: 8 bases; J trimming: 7 bases; junction bases outside the gene matches: 6. The CDR3 region has the DNA TGTGCCAGCGCGGGAGGGCTGAGGAATGAGCAGTTCTTC. It specifies CASAGGLRNEQFF.

The CDR3 loop reads CASSRTSSSGNTIYF. CDR3 sequence (DNA): TGTGCCAGCAGCCGGACTTCAAGCTCTGGAAACACCATATATTTT. This chain connects TRBV9 to TRBJ1-3; D unresolved. The length of the CDR3 is 15 residues. The germline V and J ends were trimmed by 4 bases and 0 bases, with 11 bases remaining between them. The germline V gene encodes CDR1 SGDLS and CDR2 YYNGEE.

The chain links TRBV4-1 to TRBJ2-5, with D possibly matching TRBD2 (5 bases). Germline V gene data show CDR1 as MGHRA and CDR2 as YSYEKL. This CDR3 contains 13 residues. The V and J ends lost 3 bases and 3 bases respectively, with 8 bases between them. This CDR3 is CASSQVLEETQYF. CDR3 coding DNA: TGCGCCAGCAGCCAGGTACTAGAAGAGACCCAGTACTTC.

This clonotype has only a few counts. This chain joins TRBV27 and TRBJ2-2; D call uncertain. The CDR3 consists of 15 residues. Germline-derived CDR1 and CDR2 are MNHEY and SMNVEV (reference sequence). V was shortened by 7 bases and J by 0 bases, with 12 bases between the two germline ends. Here the CDR3 reads CASMRPYSNTGELFF. The DNA for the CDR3 is TGTGCCAGCATGCGGCCCTATTCGAACACCGGGGAGCTGTTTTTT.

There are a few counts of this clonotype. The gene calls are TRBV6-5 and TRBJ1-6, with D perhaps matching TRBD1 (6 bases). Trimming stripped 6 bases from V and 2 bases from J, with 20 bases between. Germline CDR1 is MNHEY and CDR2 is SVGAGI. The CDR3 spans 18 residues. The CDR3 loop is CASRETIQGIPYNSPLHF. The DNA of the CDR3 is TGTGCCAGCAGGGAAACAATCCAGGGGATCCCCTATAATTCACCCCTCCACTTT.

The chain uses TRBV10-2 and TRBJ1-3, with a weak D call TRBD1 (5 bases). Germline V CDR1 and CDR2: WSHSY, SAAADI. V was pared by 7 bases and J by 4 bases, with 11 bases between. The CDR3 runs 13 residues. The chain's CDR3 is CASTGGFGNTIYF. CDR3 sequence (DNA): TGCGCCAGCACCGGGGGGTTCGGAAACACCATATATTTT.

The J gene is TRBJ2-7, the V gene TRBV25-1; no definite D call. The CDR3 is 14 residues long. CDR1 MGHDK and CDR2 SYGVNS come from the germline V gene. Trimming cost V 2 bases and J 7 bases, with 15 bases left between them. DNA of the CDR3: TGTGCCAGCAGTGAAAAGACGGAGAGATTGGAGCAGTACTTC. It encodes CASSEKTERLEQYF.